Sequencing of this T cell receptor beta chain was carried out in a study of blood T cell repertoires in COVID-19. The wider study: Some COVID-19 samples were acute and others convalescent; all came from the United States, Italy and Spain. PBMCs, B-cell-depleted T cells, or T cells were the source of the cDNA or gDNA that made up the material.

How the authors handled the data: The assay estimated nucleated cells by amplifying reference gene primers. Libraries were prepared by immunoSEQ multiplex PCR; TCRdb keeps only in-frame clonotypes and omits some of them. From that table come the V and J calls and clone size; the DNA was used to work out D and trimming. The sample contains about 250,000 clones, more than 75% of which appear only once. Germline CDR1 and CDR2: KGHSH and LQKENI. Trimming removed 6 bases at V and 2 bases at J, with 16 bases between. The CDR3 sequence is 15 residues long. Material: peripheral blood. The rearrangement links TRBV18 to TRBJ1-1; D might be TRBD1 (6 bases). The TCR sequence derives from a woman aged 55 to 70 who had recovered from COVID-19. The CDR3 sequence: CASSTGGGANTEAFF. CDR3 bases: TGTGCCAGCTCGACCGGGGGGGGCGCAAACACTGAAGCTTTCTTT.